This TCR beta chain was observed in a study of T cells after yellow fever vaccination. The study's findings and limits: By day 5 rather than day 15, the secondary response had peaked, though it was weaker. A large majority of primary-vaccination clones showed up again after the booster (roughly 95% CD4, 85% to 90% CD8). High-abundance clonotypes from the bulk population could contaminate FACS-sorted repertoires.

Concerning this clonotype: Its antigen is unidentified.

They built TCR cDNA with 5'RACE template switching, a step that put in a universal primer site and UMIs. TCRdb reanalysed the 5' RACE reads using MiXCR and keeps one entry per CDR3 protein. The sample consists of more than 450,000 distinct CDR3 sequences, 21% of them appearing once. Germline CDR1 reads SQVTM; CDR2 reads ANQGSEA. V shed 7 bases and J 3 bases; nucleotides not matched to a gene: 2. This CDR3 has 11 residues. This clonotype was obtained from a man between 18 and 35 years old who received the YFV17D yellow fever vaccine. The sequences come from PBMCs, collected approximately 22 days after the first yellow fever vaccination. This chain joins TRBV29-1 and TRBJ2-5, with 7 nucleotides matching TRBD2. The DNA of the CDR3 is TGCAGCGCAACTAGCGAAGAGACCCAGTACTTC. It codes for CSATSEETQYF.